The rows below give T cell receptor beta chains drawn from one sample of a study of vaccination and CD4 T cells after COVID-19. Their cognate antigens are unknown. In TCRdb, the PCR reads were re-called with MiXCR into one record per CDR3 protein. This table has about 21,000 distinct CDR3 sequences, 60% appearing once. Sample: CD4+ T cells from blood, cultured in vitro, taken after SARS-CoV-2 vaccination. Receptors originate from a human donor who had recovered from COVID-19. The CDR3 runs from the conserved cysteine through the conserved F or W. Each record gives: CDR3 protein, CDR3 DNA, clone size, CDR3 length, V gene, D gene, J gene. A D gene is named only where the DNA matches it firmly. A clone size is listed for some rows: how often the clone was seen (once, few, many), or a class if it is expanded.

CDR3: CASSGLNNSPLHF; DNA: TGTGCCAGCAGCGGGCTGAATAATTCACCCCTCCACTTT; size: few; length: 13; V: TRBV7-2; D: NA; J: TRBJ1-6
CDR3: CASSYLQDYGYTF; DNA: TGTGCCAGCAGTTACTTGCAAGACTATGGCTACACCTTC; size: NA; length: 13; V: TRBV6-2/TRBV6-3; D: NA; J: TRBJ1-2
CDR3: CASSSPLLVPSTDTQYF; DNA: TGTGCCAGCAGTTCGCCCCTACTAGTCCCTAGCACAGATACGCAGTATTTT; size: NA; length: 17; V: TRBV28; D: NA; J: TRBJ2-3
CDR3: CASSIQPGPTNYGYTF; DNA: TGTGCCAGTAGTATCCAGCCCGGCCCCACTAACTATGGCTACACCTTC; size: NA; length: 16; V: TRBV19; D: NA; J: TRBJ1-2
CDR3: CASSIAGQVITEAFF; DNA: TGTGCCAGCAGCATAGCCGGACAGGTTATCACTGAAGCTTTCTTT; size: NA; length: 15; V: TRBV7-9; D: TRBD1; J: TRBJ1-1
CDR3: CASSEGSIGGRLRGYTF; DNA: TGTGCCAGCAGTGAGGGTTCAATCGGGGGGCGTCTTCGTGGCTACACCTTC; size: NA; length: 17; V: TRBV6-4; D: NA; J: TRBJ1-2
CDR3: CATSRSLPWGSSGEKLFF; DNA: TGTGCCACCAGCAGATCCCTCCCATGGGGGTCTTCCGGCGAAAAACTGTTTTTT; size: NA; length: 18; V: TRBV15; D: NA; J: TRBJ1-4
CDR3: CASSWDRNSPLHF; DNA: TGTGCCAGCAGCTGGGACAGAAATTCACCCCTCCACTTT; size: NA; length: 13; V: TRBV11-1; D: TRBD1; J: TRBJ1-6
CDR3: CASSLSNRGWGQPQHF; DNA: TGTGCCAGCAGTTTATCGAACAGGGGCTGGGGTCAGCCCCAGCATTTT; size: NA; length: 16; V: TRBV28; D: TRBD1; J: TRBJ1-5
CDR3: CASSASGGRHSPLHF; DNA: TGTGCCAGCAGCGCCTCAGGGGGCCGGCATTCACCCCTCCACTTT; size: NA; length: 15; V: TRBV9; D: TRBD1; J: TRBJ1-6
CDR3: CASSKWYRGLGGYTF; DNA: TGTGCCAGCAGCAAATGGTACAGGGGGCTAGGTGGCTACACCTTC; size: NA; length: 15; V: TRBV21-1; D: NA; J: TRBJ1-2
CDR3: CAWATGELGLGTEAFF; DNA: TGTGCCTGGGCTACAGGGGAACTGGGGTTAGGGACTGAAGCTTTCTTT; size: NA; length: 16; V: TRBV30; D: TRBD1; J: TRBJ1-1
CDR3: CASSLYFSGLLGNEQFF; DNA: TGTGCCAGCAGCTTGTACTTCTCAGGGCTTTTAGGGAATGAGCAGTTCTTC; size: NA; length: 17; V: TRBV5-3; D: NA; J: TRBJ2-1
CDR3: CASSSGLAGRREQFF; DNA: TGTGCCAGCAGCTCGGGACTAGCGGGGCGCCGTGAGCAGTTCTTC; size: NA; length: 15; V: TRBV7-8; D: TRBD2; J: TRBJ2-1
CDR3: CAISESSKLRRSYGYTF; DNA: TGTGCCATCAGTGAGAGTTCGAAACTGCGAAGGTCCTATGGCTACACCTTC; size: NA; length: 17; V: TRBV10-3; D: NA; J: TRBJ1-2
CDR3: CSAGTGVTEAFF; DNA: TGCAGTGCTGGAACAGGGGTCACTGAAGCTTTCTTT; size: NA; length: 12; V: TRBV20-1; D: TRBD1; J: TRBJ1-1
CDR3: CSAQHVIRTDMNTEAFF; DNA: TGCAGTGCTCAACACGTAATAAGGACAGACATGAACACTGAAGCTTTCTTT; size: NA; length: 17; V: TRBV20-1; D: NA; J: TRBJ1-1
CDR3: CASSVSGEGPEAFF; DNA: TGTGCCAGCAGTGTTTCAGGGGAGGGTCCTGAAGCTTTCTTT; size: few; length: 14; V: TRBV2; D: NA; J: TRBJ1-1
CDR3: CASSIGSSGELFF; DNA: TGTGCCAGTAGTATAGGTTCCTCCGGGGAGCTGTTTTTT; size: NA; length: 13; V: TRBV19; D: NA; J: TRBJ2-2
CDR3: CASSLARTGTSVRTDTQYF; DNA: TGTGCCAGCAGCTTAGCCCGAACCGGGACTAGCGTCCGCACAGATACGCAGTATTTT; size: NA; length: 19; V: TRBV7-9; D: TRBD2; J: TRBJ2-3
CDR3: CASRDDRDSVNTEAFF; DNA: TGTGCCAGCAGGGACGACAGGGATTCGGTGAACACTGAAGCTTTCTTT; size: NA; length: 16; V: TRBV27; D: TRBD1; J: TRBJ1-1
CDR3: CSASRSLAGNTDTQYF; DNA: TGCAGTGCTAGCCGGTCTCTAGCGGGGAACACAGATACGCAGTATTTT; size: NA; length: 16; V: TRBV20-1; D: TRBD2; J: TRBJ2-3
CDR3: CAISESGGAKNTEAFF; DNA: TGTGCCATCAGTGAGTCGGGGGGCGCGAAGAACACTGAAGCTTTCTTT; size: few; length: 16; V: TRBV10-3; D: NA; J: TRBJ1-1
CDR3: CASWASGTIADTQYF; DNA: TGTGCCAGCTGGGCTAGCGGGACTATTGCAGATACGCAGTATTTT; size: once; length: 15; V: TRBV7-8; D: TRBD2; J: TRBJ2-3
CDR3: CASSERAAENTEAFF; DNA: TGTGCCAGCAGTGAACGGGCAGCCGAGAACACTGAAGCTTTCTTT; size: NA; length: 15; V: TRBV2; D: NA; J: TRBJ1-1
CDR3: CSASPWREVRTQYF; DNA: TGCAGTGCTAGCCCCTGGCGGGAGGTCCGGACCCAGTACTTC; size: NA; length: 14; V: TRBV20-1; D: TRBD2; J: TRBJ2-5
CDR3: CASSQPSRFLAYF; DNA: TGTGCCAGCAGTCAACCGAGCAGGTTTCTTGCTTATTTT; size: NA; length: 13; V: TRBV2; D: NA; J: TRBJ1-3
CDR3: CASSWGLTGSSTEAFF; DNA: TGCGCCAGCAGCTGGGGCCTGACAGGGTCGAGCACTGAAGCTTTCTTT; size: NA; length: 16; V: TRBV5-1; D: TRBD1; J: TRBJ1-1
CDR3: CASSSETGGQPQHF; DNA: TGTGCCAGTAGTTCAGAGACAGGGGGCCAGCCCCAGCATTTT; size: NA; length: 14; V: TRBV19; D: TRBD1; J: TRBJ1-5
CDR3: CASSYEGQSEAFF; DNA: TGTGCCAGCAGCTATGAAGGGCAGAGTGAAGCTTTCTTT; size: NA; length: 13; V: TRBV11-1; D: NA; J: TRBJ1-1
CDR3: CASSKDRGGTYEQYF; DNA: TGTGCCAGCAGCAAAGACAGGGGTGGGACCTACGAGCAGTACTTC; size: NA; length: 15; V: TRBV12-3/TRBV12-4; D: TRBD1; J: TRBJ2-7
CDR3: CASRRDRESPAPLNTEAFF; DNA: TGCGCCAGCAGGCGGGACAGAGAGTCACCAGCCCCGTTGAACACTGAAGCTTTCTTT; size: NA; length: 19; V: TRBV10-1; D: TRBD1; J: TRBJ1-1
CDR3: CASSLRTADGTDTQYF; DNA: TGCGCCAGCAGCCTCCGGACAGCAGACGGAACAGATACGCAGTATTTT; size: NA; length: 16; V: TRBV4-1; D: NA; J: TRBJ2-3
CDR3: CSASSMDSTDTQYF; DNA: TGCAGTGCTAGTTCGATGGACTCCACAGATACGCAGTATTTT; size: NA; length: 14; V: TRBV20-1; D: NA; J: TRBJ2-3
CDR3: CASSYSNKRGLGSYNSPLHF; DNA: TGTGCCAGCAGTTACTCGAACAAGAGGGGATTGGGCTCCTATAATTCACCCCTCCACTTT; size: NA; length: 20; V: TRBV6-5; D: NA; J: TRBJ1-6
CDR3: CSAGQGTNIQYF; DNA: TGCAGCGCCGGACAGGGAACAAACATTCAGTACTTC; size: NA; length: 12; V: TRBV29-1; D: TRBD1; J: TRBJ2-4
CDR3: CASSIQGPSTEAFF; DNA: TGTGCCAGTAGTATCCAGGGCCCATCCACTGAAGCTTTCTTT; size: NA; length: 14; V: TRBV19; D: NA; J: TRBJ1-1
CDR3: CASTPPTDTQYF; DNA: TGTGCCAGCACTCCGCCGACAGATACGCAGTATTTT; size: NA; length: 12; V: TRBV6-1; D: NA; J: TRBJ2-3
CDR3: CSARASDYTEAFF; DNA: TGCAGTGCTAGAGCGTCCGATTACACTGAAGCTTTCTTT; size: NA; length: 13; V: TRBV20-1; D: NA; J: TRBJ1-1
CDR3: CASSRLAGSQETQYF; DNA: TGTGCCAGCAGCCGACTAGCGGGGTCCCAAGAGACCCAGTACTTC; size: NA; length: 15; V: TRBV7-6; D: TRBD2; J: TRBJ2-5
CDR3: CASSPRGTDTQYF; DNA: TGTGCCAGCAGTCCCCGGGGCACAGATACGCAGTATTTT; size: NA; length: 13; V: TRBV12-3/TRBV12-4; D: NA; J: TRBJ2-3
CDR3: CASSFSGGETQYF; DNA: TGCGCCAGCAGCTTTTCAGGGGGAGAGACCCAGTACTTC; size: NA; length: 13; V: TRBV5-1; D: TRBD1; J: TRBJ2-5
CDR3: CAVAGEGNQPQHF; DNA: TGTGCCGTCGCGGGTGAGGGCAATCAGCCCCAGCATTTT; size: NA; length: 13; V: TRBV10-3; D: NA; J: TRBJ1-5
CDR3: CSAPAGGRSGETQYF; DNA: TGCAGTGCTCCGGCGGGGGGGCGGTCGGGGGAGACCCAGTACTTC; size: NA; length: 15; V: TRBV20-1; D: TRBD2; J: TRBJ2-5
CDR3: CATSARVGGQETQYF; DNA: TGTGCCACCAGCGCCAGGGTTGGCGGCCAAGAGACCCAGTACTTC; size: NA; length: 15; V: TRBV24-1; D: NA; J: TRBJ2-5
CDR3: CASSITGDGGQPQHF; DNA: TGTGCCAGCAGCATCACAGGGGATGGTGGTCAGCCCCAGCATTTT; size: NA; length: 15; V: TRBV7-8; D: TRBD1; J: TRBJ1-5
CDR3: CASSVGSGYTF; DNA: TGTGCCAGCAGTGTGGGAAGTGGCTACACCTTC; size: once; length: 11; V: TRBV25-1; D: NA; J: TRBJ1-2
CDR3: CASSYGRQGRNEQFF; DNA: TGTGCCAGCAGCTATGGGCGACAGGGAAGGAATGAGCAGTTCTTC; size: few; length: 15; V: TRBV7-9; D: TRBD1; J: TRBJ2-1
CDR3: CASSSLRLQGPLRANVLTF; DNA: TGTGCCAGCAGCTCCCTCCGGCTACAGGGGCCTCTTCGGGCCAACGTCCTGACTTTC; size: NA; length: 19; V: TRBV7-8; D: TRBD1; J: TRBJ2-6
CDR3: CAISYVSRGTGELFF; DNA: TGTGCCATCAGTTATGTTTCCCGGGGGACCGGGGAGCTGTTTTTT; size: NA; length: 15; V: TRBV10-3; D: NA; J: TRBJ2-2
CDR3: CASSQGTIGELFF; DNA: TGCGCCAGCAGCCAAGGGACTATAGGGGAGCTGTTTTTT; size: once; length: 13; V: TRBV4-3; D: NA; J: TRBJ2-2